The 27 T cell receptor beta chains in this list originate from one sample, sequenced in a study of siplizumab effects on memory and regulatory T cells. The method was immunoSEQ multiplex PCR; TCRdb's version includes in-frame clones alone and lacks a portion of them. The sample records 100,000 or so clones, 85% to 95% being singletons. Sequencing input: CD4+ T cells sorted from blood. Every receptor here comes from a human donor in good health.

The chain has TRBV7-6 and TRBJ1-1; D is ambiguous. The ends were cut back, 11 bases at V and 2 bases at J, with 15 bases in the middle. CDR1 and CDR2 from the germline V gene are SGHVS and FNYEAQ. The CDR3 has 13 amino acids. The CDR3 region is CARKRSGNTEAFF. Written as DNA, the CDR3 is TGTGCCCGGAAACGATCCGGAAACACTGAAGCTTTCTTT.

The chain joins TRBV14 to TRBJ1-1; the D gene is possibly TRBD1 (5 bases). The CDR3 extends over 15 amino acids. Trimming took off 8 bases at V and 1 base at J, with 17 bases between the two ends. Germline lookup yields CDR1 SGHDN and CDR2 FVKESK. The CDR3 coding sequence is TGTGCCAGCCTGAATGTCGACAGATCGAACACTGAAGCTTTCTTT. Its translation: CASLNVDRSNTEAFF.

The CDR3 DNA reads as TGTGCCAGCAGAATACGGGTTCCCATACGGTTCTTC. It yields the protein CASRIRVPIRFF. The rearrangement uses TRBV7-9 and TRBJ2-1, with D unclear. Per the germline V gene, CDR1 is SEHNR and CDR2 is FQNEAQ (reference sequence). This CDR3 has 12 residues. V gave up 6 bases and J gave up 15 bases, with 18 bases separating them.

The V and J genes are TRBV25-1 and TRBJ1-1; D gene uncertain. This CDR3 region has 12 residues. From germline, CDR1 is MGHDK and CDR2 SYGVNS. V was trimmed by 8 bases and J by 1 base, leaving 8 bases between them. The CDR3 spells CASRWGNTEAFF. The CDR3 nucleotides read TGTGCCAGCCGCTGGGGGAACACTGAAGCTTTCTTT.

The chain links TRBV5-1 to TRBJ2-5; D is unresolved. Between the trimmed V and J ends, which lost 4 bases and 5 bases, there was a span of 9 bases. CDR3 length: 12 residues. The germline CDR1 and CDR2 sequences are SGHRS and YFSETQ. CDR3 nucleotides: TGCGCCAGCAGCCCCGCCGGTGAGACCCAGTACTTC. Translating it yields CASSPAGETQYF.

V and J are TRBV25-1 and TRBJ1-1; D uncertain. V was clipped by 10 bases and J by 4 bases, with 10 bases between them. CDR1 MGHDK and CDR2 SYGVNS come from the germline V gene. The CDR3 runs to 11 residues. The chain's CDR3 is CATQKGTEAFF. Written as DNA, the CDR3 is TGTGCCACCCAGAAGGGCACTGAAGCTTTCTTT.

The V call is TRBV25-1, the J call TRBJ2-3; D ambiguous. The length of the CDR3 is 13 residues. V was clipped by 6 bases and J by 1 base, with 8 bases between them. Germline V lookup: CDR1 MGHDK, CDR2 SYGVNS. For the CDR3, the DNA is TGTGCCAGCAGGATACCCGGCACAGATACGCAGTATTTT. This gives the protein CASRIPGTDTQYF.

V gene TRBV7-2 combines with J gene TRBJ2-2, with a tentative D call TRBD1 (7 bases). Germline CDR1 SGHTA, CDR2 FQGNSA. This CDR3 is built from 17 residues. Trimming took off 5 bases at V and 2 bases at J, with 18 bases between the two ends. CDR3 loop: CASSTERGTVNTGELFF. The DNA of the CDR3 is TGTGCCAGCAGCACCGAACGCGGGACAGTTAACACCGGGGAGCTGTTTTTT.

The chain links TRBV6-5 to TRBJ1-1, with TRBD1 as a possible D gene (5 bases). This CDR3 region has 14 residues. The V end lost 6 bases, the J end lost 1 base, and 12 bases lay between the germline ends. Per germline, CDR1 MNHEY and CDR2 SVGAGI. The DNA of the CDR3 is TGTGCCAGCAGCCGGACAAGCAAGAACACTGAAGCTTTCTTT. It encodes CASSRTSKNTEAFF.

This chain uses TRBV5-1 with TRBJ2-2; maybe TRBD2 (9 bases). Per germline, CDR1 SGHRS and CDR2 YFSETQ. CDR3 length: 20 residues. Trimming cost V 4 bases and J 2 bases, with 27 bases left between them. The CDR3 coding sequence is TGCGCCAGCAGCCCGAGCCGACAGGGGCGGGGGGGCCAAAACACCGGGGAGCTGTTTTTT. It is translated as CASSPSRQGRGGQNTGELFF. The variable domain in full, with the rest retrieved from reference TRBV5-1 and TRBJ2-2, is KAGVTQTPRYLIKTRGQQVTLSCSPISGHRSVSWYQQTPGQGLQFLFEYFSETQRNKGNFPGRFSGRQFSNSRSEMNVSTLELGDSALYLCASSPSRQGRGGQNTGELFFGEGSRLTVL.

The J gene is TRBJ2-1, the V gene TRBV7-9; TRBD2 agrees at 8 bases. V gave up 7 bases and J gave up 7 bases; unmatched junction bases: 15. The CDR3 totals 16 residues. Germline V gene sequence: CDR1 SEHNR, CDR2 FQNEAQ (reference sequence). As DNA, the CDR3 is TGTGCCAGCACCCGGCCCGGAGCGGGAGCCGCAAATGAGCAGTTCTTC. This sequence encodes CASTRPGAGAANEQFF.

This chain connects TRBV5-1 to TRBJ2-7, with D uncertain. V was cut by 4 bases and J by 6 bases, with 11 bases left in between. The CDR3 totals 12 residues. Looked up from germline, CDR1 is SGHRS and CDR2 is YFSETQ. CDR3 sequence reads: CASSPDGAEQYF. The CDR3 nucleotides are TGCGCCAGCAGCCCAGATGGTGCCGAGCAGTACTTC.

The chain has TRBV19 and TRBJ2-2; the D gene is possibly TRBD1 (7 bases). The CDR3 is 14 residues long. CDR1 and CDR2 (germline): LNHDA, SQIVND (reference sequence). V lost 7 bases, J lost 4 bases, and 13 bases lay in between. The CDR3 is CASTTQGGTGELFF. The CDR3 coding sequence is TGTGCCAGTACTACGCAGGGGGGCACCGGGGAGCTGTTTTTT.

This chain joins TRBV19 and TRBJ1-1, with 11 nucleotides matching TRBD1. J was trimmed by 0 bases and V by 4 bases; bases with no gene match: 7. The CDR3 loop spans 17 amino acids. The V gene's germline CDR1 is LNHDA and CDR2 SQIVND (reference sequence). The CDR3 sequence is CASSTHGQGALNTEAFF. The CDR3 DNA reads as TGTGCCAGTAGTACCCATGGACAGGGGGCATTGAACACTGAAGCTTTCTTT.

The CDR3 DNA is TGCGCCAGCAGCCAAGGTCTGCGGGGGGCGGGGGGCTACACCTTC. Translated, it gives CASSQGLRGAGGYTF. The chain recombines TRBV4-1 with TRBJ1-2, with D perhaps TRBD1 (6 bases). Germline loops: CDR1 MGHRA, CDR2 YSYEKL. CDR3 length: 15 amino acids. V lost 1 base to trimming and J lost 8 bases, with 17 bases between them.

V gene TRBV6-4 combines with J gene TRBJ2-3; TRBD1 agrees at 8 bases. V lost 4 bases and J lost 1; bases outside the gene matches: 4. The CDR3 sequence is 15 residues long. Germline values: CDR1 MRHNA, CDR2 SNTAGT. Here the CDR3 DNA reads TGTGCCAGCAGTGGGGGGACAGGTGGCACAGATACGCAGTATTTT. Its protein is CASSGGTGGTDTQYF.

CDR3 nucleotide sequence: TGTGCCAGTTCTGGGGCGGGAGTGTTTGCCGGGGAGCTGTTTTTT. Residues: CASSGAGVFAGELFF. The chain recombines TRBV6-5 with TRBJ2-2, with 7 bases matching TRBD2. Germline V lookup: CDR1 MNHEY, CDR2 SVGAGI. Germline trimming cut 9 bases from V and 6 bases from J; bases unmatched to any gene: 13. The CDR3 covers 15 residues.

This rearrangement joins TRBV5-6 to TRBJ2-3; tentative D call: TRBD2 (5 bases). With 1 base removed from V and 5 bases from J, the gap between germline ends came to 11 bases. The CDR3 loop spans 14 amino acids. Looked up from germline, CDR1 is SGHDT and CDR2 is YYEEEE. CDR3 amino acids: CASSLLAGGDTQYF. The CDR3 DNA sequence: TGTGCCAGCAGCTTGCTGGCGGGCGGAGATACGCAGTATTTT.

The chain employs TRBV6-5 and TRBJ2-7, with no clear D. Germline-derived CDR1 and CDR2 are MNHEY and SVGAGI. This CDR3 has 12 amino acids. The V gene lost 5 bases and the J gene lost 7 bases, with 12 bases spanning the gap. The chain's CDR3 is CASSNGPGEQYF. Here the CDR3 DNA reads TGTGCCAGCAGTAACGGCCCCGGGGAGCAGTACTTC.

The chain carries TRBV7-9 and TRBJ2-3; TRBD2 aligns across 9 bases. Trimming took 1 base from V and 1 from J; bases not matched to a gene: 0. Germline V gene lookup returns CDR1 SEHNR and CDR2 FQNEAQ (reference sequence). CDR3 size: 15 residues. The CDR3 DNA is TGTGCCAGCAGCTTAGGCGGGAGGGGCACAGATACGCAGTATTTT. Translating gives CASSLGGRGTDTQYF.

The J gene is TRBJ2-1, the V gene TRBV19, with 11 positions matching TRBD2. The germline V gene has CDR1 LNHDA and CDR2 SQIVND (reference sequence). The trim removed 5 bases at V and 7 bases at J, leaving 10 bases unmatched. The CDR3 extends over 16 amino acids. CDR3 sequence reads: CASSLNSGGAGNEQFF. The CDR3 region has the DNA TGTGCCAGTAGTTTGAATAGCGGGGGGGCCGGGAATGAGCAGTTCTTC.

The rearrangement links TRBV30 to TRBJ1-4; D possibly corresponds to TRBD1 (5 bases). CDR1 is GTSNPN, CDR2 SVGIG, per germline (reference sequence). Trimming pared 0 bases from V and 10 bases from J, leaving 15 bases between. This CDR3 has 14 amino acids. The CDR3 protein is CAWSVTGGFGKLFF. CDR3 in DNA: TGTGCCTGGAGTGTGACGGGGGGGTTTGGAAAACTGTTTTTT.

The chain joins TRBV7-9 to TRBJ1-5; D possibly corresponds to TRBD1 (5 bases). The germline V gene has CDR1 SEHNR and CDR2 FQNEAQ (reference sequence). The V gene lost 0 bases and the J gene lost 7 bases, with 16 bases spanning the gap. This CDR3 is 16 amino acids long. CDR3 nucleotide sequence: TGTGCCAGCAGCTTAGCAGTTGGGGCGGGTGAGCAGCCCCAGCATTTT. As protein: CASSLAVGAGEQPQHF.

The V and J genes are TRBV9 and TRBJ2-7; the D gene is possibly TRBD2 (5 bases). Germline CDR1 is SGDLS and CDR2 is YYNGEE. Trimming took 4 bases from V and 4 from J, leaving 15 bases between them. This CDR3 comprises 14 residues. CDR3 loop: CASSQVGDWYEQYF. CDR3 nucleotides: TGTGCCAGCAGCCAAGTCGGGGATTGGTACGAGCAGTACTTC. The full variable domain, its missing parts supplied by reference TRBV9 and TRBJ2-7, is DSGVTQTPKHLITATGQRVTLRCSPRSGDLSVYWYQQSLDQGLQFLIQYYNGEERAKGNILERFSAQQFPDLHSELNLSSLELGDSALYFCASSQVGDWYEQYFGPGTRLTVT.

This chain connects TRBV7-2 to TRBJ1-1, with unresolved D. The CDR3 runs 11 residues. V lost 5 bases and J lost 4, with 5 bases in between. The germline V gene has CDR1 SGHTA and CDR2 FQGNSA. In DNA, the CDR3 is TGTGCCAGCAGCCCGTTCACTGAAGCTTTCTTT. This gives the protein CASSPFTEAFF.

This chain joins TRBV5-5 and TRBJ2-7, with D possibly TRBD1 on 6 matching bases. Looked up from germline, CDR1 is SGHKS and CDR2 is YYEKEE (reference sequence). This CDR3 spans 12 amino acids. The V gene lost 4 bases and the J gene lost 3 bases, with 8 bases spanning the gap. The CDR3 nucleotides are TGTGCCAGCAGCCCACAGGGCTACGAGCAGTACTTC. It specifies CASSPQGYEQYF.

V gene TRBV30 combines with J gene TRBJ1-1; possible D gene TRBD1, 6 bases. Per germline, CDR1 GTSNPN and CDR2 SVGIG (reference sequence). The CDR3 sequence is 14 residues long. V lost 0 bases to trimming and J lost 6 bases, with 14 bases between them. The CDR3, as DNA: TGTGCCTGGAGTGTACTTCAGGGGAGGGCTGAAGCTTTCTTT. It translates to CAWSVLQGRAEAFF.